The 10 T cell receptor beta chains reported below all come from one sample, sequenced in a study of blood T cells in healthy people across ages (dated by TCRdb to between 2015 and 2016). The library came from 5' RACE. The instrument given in TCRdb is Illumina HiSeq 2500. A second roughly 7 to 12 cycle PCR used a sample-barcoded 5' primer and a J-beta primer mix. TCRdb applied fastp at Q25 and MiXCR to the public reads, then kept only in-frame beta chains. Each CDR3 protein appears once, grouped with its most common genes and DNA. Across this sample there are approximately 820,000 distinct CDR3 sequences, with around two fifths seen only once. The top ten clones comprise around 21% of the sample. The sequenced sample consisted of blood. Receptor source: a man between 60 and 75 years old in good health.

This clonotype has only a few counts. The chain combines TRBV12-3 or TRBV12-4 with TRBJ2-3; D unclear. The CDR3 has 15 amino acids. V lost 3 bases and J 5 bases, leaving 15 bases between the germline ends. The CDR3 DNA sequence: TGTGCCAGCAGTTTCGGGTCACCGGGTGGAGATACGCAGTATTTT. It codes for CASSFGSPGGDTQYF.

The CDR3 sequence is CAIRKGASGANVLTF. CDR3 sequence (DNA): TGTGCCATCAGAAAAGGGGCCTCTGGGGCCAACGTCCTGACTTTC. V usage is TRBV10-3 and J usage is TRBJ2-6; D is possibly TRBD1 (5 bases). The V gene's germline CDR1 is ENHRY and CDR2 SYGVKD. Trimming stripped 6 bases from V and 0 bases from J, with 9 bases between. The CDR3 is made up of 15 amino acids.

This clonotype has a handful of counts. The chain employs TRBV7-2 and TRBJ2-5, with D hard to call. CDR3 length: 13 amino acids. Trimming stripped 7 bases from V and 4 bases from J, with 13 bases between. CDR1 and CDR2 (germline): SGHTA, FQGNSA. The CDR3, as DNA: TGTGCCAGCACGCCCTTTTTCGGAGAGACCCAGTACTTC. Its translation is CASTPFFGETQYF.

V usage is TRBV6-1 and J usage is TRBJ2-3; 9 bases map to TRBD2. The V gene's germline CDR1 is MNHNS and CDR2 SASEGT. The CDR3 covers 16 residues. V was pared by 6 bases and J by 3 bases, with 10 bases of the junction left unmatched. The CDR3 sequence: CASRGLRGGATDTQYF. The CDR3 DNA follows: TGTGCCAGCAGGGGACTGCGCGGGGGGGCAACAGATACGCAGTATTTT.

As for this clonotype: At one end, the junction sequence differs from germline, possibly due to a read error. J is TRBJ1-2 and V is TRBV10-3; D is unclear. This CDR3 region has 14 residues. Germline V lookup: CDR1 ENHRY, CDR2 SYGVKD. As DNA, the CDR3 is TGTGCCATCGGTGAGTCGACGGGAGGCGGTGGCTACACCTTC. It specifies CAIGESTGGGGYTF.

The chain couples TRBV28 to TRBJ2-7, with 8 bases fitting TRBD1. Trimming took 7 bases from V and 3 from J; bases not matched to a gene: 8. CDR1 is MDHEN and CDR2 is SYDVKM in the germline V gene. The CDR3 is made up of 14 amino acids. The chain's CDR3 is CASTDGTGGYEQYF. In nucleotides, the CDR3 is TGTGCCAGCACCGACGGGACAGGAGGCTACGAGCAGTACTTC.

This clonotype has at least ten counts. The chain combines TRBV12-3 or TRBV12-4 with TRBJ2-3; D remains unclear. CDR3 length equals 12 residues. The V gene lost 8 bases and the J gene lost 4 bases, with 10 bases spanning the gap. Here the CDR3 reads CASGQRPDTQYF. CDR3 nucleotide sequence: TGTGCCAGCGGCCAAAGGCCAGATACGCAGTATTTT.

The rearrangement joins TRBV7-6 to TRBJ1-2; 8 bases are a match to TRBD1. This CDR3 is 14 amino acids long. Germline assignment: CDR1 SGHVS and CDR2 FNYEAQ. J was trimmed by 7 bases and V by 4 bases; bases with no gene match: 8. This chain's CDR3 is CASSSGQGMAGYTF. CDR3 bases: TGTGCCAGCAGCTCCGGACAGGGAATGGCTGGCTACACCTTC.

This clonotype came up a few times. The chain couples TRBV7-2 to TRBJ2-1, with D unresolved. CDR1 is SGHTA and CDR2 is FQGNSA in the germline V gene. This CDR3 region has 14 residues. V lost 0 bases to trimming and J lost 6 bases, with 9 bases between them. CDR3 amino acids: CASSLAEVRNEQFF. The CDR3 DNA is TGTGCCAGCAGCTTAGCGGAAGTGCGCAATGAGCAGTTCTTC.

V gene TRBV10-3 combines with J gene TRBJ1-6, with no clear D. The CDR3 has 15 residues. The germline V gene has CDR1 ENHRY and CDR2 SYGVKD. V lost 2 bases and J lost 10, with 15 bases in between. As DNA, the CDR3 is TGTGCCATCAGTGAGACTTCGCCAGAAACCTCACCCCTCCACTTT. Amino acid sequence: CAISETSPETSPLHF.